This entry features one TCR beta chain sequence. This CDR3 is 19 amino acids long. From germline, CDR1 is SNHLY and CDR2 FYNNEI. V gave up 2 bases and J gave up 5 bases, with 24 bases separating them. These data are taken from a study of metastatic and nonmetastatic thyroid tumors. TCRdb reanalyzed the PCR reads with MiXCR. This sample has about 69,000 clones; approximately 15% occur once, and the top ten carry under 8%. All patients were untreated before thyroid surgery. This receptor was obtained from a male donor with papillary thyroid cancer or a benign thyroid nodule (not recorded which). Some clones in this sample may be carry-over from other donors' samples. The chain has TRBV2 and TRBJ1-4; TRBD1 is a possible D gene (6 bases). Specimen: blood. The CDR3 spells CASSEPQGIGIGLNEKLFF. CDR3 nucleotide sequence: TGTGCCAGCAGTGAACCCCAGGGGATCGGTATAGGGCTGAATGAAAAACTGTTTTTT.